This is a list of T cell receptor beta chains from one sample in a study of cytomegalovirus exposure and HLA in healthy donors. Measured with immunoSEQ multiplex PCR; TCRdb has only the in-frame clones, and not every one. The sample has approximately 150,000 clones, 78% seen once. The specimen sequenced was PBMCs. The receptors were sampled from a woman between 35 and 50 years old in good health and CMV-seropositive. CDR3s include the opening cysteine and the closing phenylalanine or tryptophan. D genes are given only for firm matches. Rows give clone size only sometimes, using once, few, many, or a class for an expanded clone.

>13|TRBJ2-3|-|-|TRBV4-1
TGCGCCAGCAGCCAACAGGACACAGATACGCAGTATTTT
CASSQQDTDTQYF
>15|TRBJ2-3|few|TRBD2|TRBV6-1
TGTGCCAGCAGTGAACTAGCGGGAGGGCCGGATACGCAGTATTTT
CASSELAGGPDTQYF
>15|TRBJ2-5|-|-|TRBV7-7
TGTGCTAGCAGCTTAGGAGGCAGCCCTCAAGAGACCCAGTACTTC
CASSLGGSPQETQYF
>16|TRBJ2-2|-|-|TRBV9
TGTGCCAGCAGCGGTGCAGGGGAGCGAGGGACCGGGGAGCTGTTTTTT
CASSGAGERGTGELFF
>18|TRBJ1-4|-|-|TRBV18
TGTGCCAGCTCACCTAAACCGGGGGACCCTCGAGATAATGAAAAACTGTTTTTT
CASSPKPGDPRDNEKLFF
>15|TRBJ1-5|-|-|TRBV2
TGTGCCAGCAGCGAGGACAGACCTAGCAATCAGCCCCAGCATTTT
CASSEDRPSNQPQHF
>12|TRBJ1-5|-|-|TRBV5-6
TGTGCCAGCAGCTTGGTCGATCAGCCCCAGCATTTT
CASSLVDQPQHF
>15|TRBJ1-2|-|TRBD1|TRBV2
TGTGCCAGCACGGCCCCGGGACAGGGTTTTTATGGCTACACCTTC
CASTAPGQGFYGYTF
>12|TRBJ2-3|-|-|TRBV13
TGTGCCAGCAGCCCCTACACAGATACGCAGTATTTT
CASSPYTDTQYF
>14|TRBJ2-7|-|TRBD2|TRBV4-1
TGCGCCAGCAGCCAAGGGGGCGGGAGCTACGAGCAGTACTTC
CASSQGGGSYEQYF
>17|TRBJ2-2|-|-|TRBV4-1
TGCGCCAGCAGCCAAGATAGGATAGGGTCGCGGGCCGGAGAGCTGTTTTTT
CASSQDRIGSRAGELFF
>13|TRBJ2-7|-|-|TRBV7-2
TGTGCCAGCAGCTACCCCGGGACTTACGAGCAGTACTTC
CASSYPGTYEQYF
>13|TRBJ2-7|few|-|TRBV27
TGTGCCAGCAGTTTATCCCCCGTCTACGAGCAGTACTTC
CASSLSPVYEQYF
>13|TRBJ2-5|-|-|TRBV7-9
TGTGCCAGCAGTTTGGGGGCGATTGAGACCCAGTACTTC
CASSLGAIETQYF
>12|TRBJ2-1|-|-|TRBV11-2
TGTGCCAGCAGCTTAGCGGGATATGAGCAGTTCTTC
CASSLAGYEQFF
>15|TRBJ2-1|-|TRBD2|TRBV28
TGTGCCAGCAGGACTAGCGGGAGGGCCAGGGATGAGCAGTTCTTC
CASRTSGRARDEQFF
>18|TRBJ2-3|-|-|TRBV7-9
TGTGCCAGCAGCTTAGCCGGTGGCGGGAATGCGATCACAGATACGCAGTATTTT
CASSLAGGGNAITDTQYF
>14|TRBJ2-5|-|TRBD2|TRBV7-6
TGTGCCAGCACCGAAGCGGGAGGATCGGAGACCCAGTACTTC
CASTEAGGSETQYF
>15|TRBJ2-2|-|-|TRBV4-1
TGCGCCAGCAGCCAAGTAACCGGAGGCACCGGGGAGCTGTTTTTT
CASSQVTGGTGELFF
>14|TRBJ2-3|-|-|TRBV18
TGTGCCAGCTCACGGAGCCACGGCACAGATACGCAGTATTTT
CASSRSHGTDTQYF
>15|TRBJ2-7|few|TRBD2|TRBV28
TGTGCCAGCAGGCTCACTAGCGGGAGAGTTTACGAGCAGTACTTC
CASRLTSGRVYEQYF
>15|TRBJ2-5|-|TRBD1|TRBV14
TGTGCCAGCAGCACTCGGGACAGGTGGATGGAGACCCAGTACTTC
CASSTRDRWMETQYF
>13|TRBJ1-5|-|-|TRBV30
TGTGCCTGGGGAGCGACCTGCGACCAGCCCCAGCATTTT
CAWGATCDQPQHF
>15|TRBJ2-3|-|-|TRBV28
TGTGCCAGCAGTTTGCCCGTCGGGAGCACAGATACGCAGTATTTT
CASSLPVGSTDTQYF
>15|TRBJ2-2|few|TRBD1|TRBV6-5
TGTGCCAGCAGTTACGCCGAGGGGGCAATAGGGGAGCTGTTTTTT
CASSYAEGAIGELFF
>16|TRBJ2-1|-|-|TRBV6-5
TGTGCCAGCAGTTACAGGAGGCCGAGCTCCTACAATGAGCAGTTCTTC
CASSYRRPSSYNEQFF
>19|TRBJ2-7|-|TRBD2|TRBV4-1
TGCGCCAGCAGCCAAGATCGGGATAGCGGGGGAAGGGGAGTCTACGAGCAGTACTTC
CASSQDRDSGGRGVYEQYF
>13|TRBJ2-5|few|TRBD2|TRBV6-1
TGTGCCAGCAGAACTAGCGGACAAGAGACCCAGTACTTC
CASRTSGQETQYF
>14|TRBJ2-3|-|-|TRBV5-5
TGTGCCAGCAGCCCCGTTCGGCATCCGGGTACGCAGTATTTT
CASSPVRHPGTQYF
>17|TRBJ2-5|-|TRBD2|TRBV11-3
TGTGCCAGCAGCTTAGGGGGCCGAGCGGGATTGGGAGAGACCCAGTACTTC
CASSLGGRAGLGETQYF
>14|TRBJ2-4|few|-|TRBV23-1
TGCGCCAGCAGTCGAGGGTTAGCCAAAAACATTCAGTACTTC
CASSRGLAKNIQYF
>22|TRBJ2-6|-|-|TRBV7-3
TGTGCCAGCAGCTTAAATGGACCCCGCAGTTTGGGGAGAGCCTCTGGGGCCAACGTCCTGACTTTC
CASSLNGPRSLGRASGANVLTF
>15|TRBJ2-5|-|TRBD1|TRBV27
TGTGCCAGCAGTCCGGGACAGAGTAATCAAGAGACCCAGTACTTC
CASSPGQSNQETQYF
>16|TRBJ2-1|few|TRBD2|TRBV10-3
TGTGCCATCAGAAACCTAGCGGGCGGGGGGAAATATGAGCAGTTCTTC
CAIRNLAGGGKYEQFF
>15|TRBJ1-3|-|-|TRBV7-9
TGTGCCAGCAGCCCCCCGACTTACTCTGGAAACACCATATATTTT
CASSPPTYSGNTIYF
>14|TRBJ2-1|-|-|TRBV30
TGTGCCTTCCAGTTGGAGTACCTCTACAATGAGCAGTTCTTC
CAFQLEYLYNEQFF
>16|TRBJ2-2|-|-|TRBV11-3
TGTGCCAGCAGCTTAGAGGGCAGGGCTGGCACCGGGGAGCTGTTTTTT
CASSLEGRAGTGELFF
>14|TRBJ1-4|-|-|TRBV7-9
TGTGCCAGCAGCGCCGGGACTCTCTATGAAAAACTGTTTTTT
CASSAGTLYEKLFF
>15|TRBJ2-3|-|TRBD2|TRBV7-2
TGTGCCAGCAGCCCATCCGGGACTAGCTTCGATACGCAGTATTTT
CASSPSGTSFDTQYF
>16|TRBJ2-5|-|-|TRBV19
TGTGCCAGTAGTATGAACCCCATCCAGGGGGGAGAGACCCAGTACTTC
CASSMNPIQGGETQYF
>12|TRBJ2-5|-|TRBD1|TRBV11-3
TGTGCCAGCACGACAGGGACGCTTCCCCAGTACTTC
CASTTGTLPQYF
>13|TRBJ2-7|-|TRBD2|TRBV5-4
TGTGCCAGCAGCCTTGGGGGGGGGTGGGAGCAGTACTTC
CASSLGGGWEQYF
>15|TRBJ2-1|-|TRBD2|TRBV5-1
TGCGCCAGCAGCTTGGGAGCGGGAGGGCCTAATGAGCAGTTCTTC
CASSLGAGGPNEQFF
>14|TRBJ1-1|-|-|TRBV5-1
TGCGCCAGCAGCTTGGCCTTTCTGGCCACTGAAGCTTTCTTT
CASSLAFLATEAFF
>13|TRBJ1-5|-|-|TRBV6-1
TGTGCCAGCAGTGAAGTCCCCATTCAGCCCCAGCATTTT
CASSEVPIQPQHF
>14|TRBJ2-2|few|TRBD1|TRBV6-6
TGTGCCAGCAGAGGGACAGTGAACACCGGGGAGCTGTTTTTT
CASRGTVNTGELFF
>13|TRBJ1-2|-|-|TRBV6-5
TGTGCCAGCAGTTACGGGGGGGCTGGTGGGTACACCTTC
CASSYGGAGGYTF
>13|TRBJ1-1|once|TRBD1|TRBV5-1
TGCGCCAGCAGGATGGACAGGTTGCCTGAAGCTTTCTTT
CASRMDRLPEAFF
>13|TRBJ2-7|-|-|TRBV2
TGTGCCAGCAGTGACAGGCTACTCCACGAGCAGTACTTC
CASSDRLLHEQYF
>16|TRBJ2-3|-|TRBD2|TRBV6-4
TGTGCCAGCAGTGACCGTAGCGGGAGGAGCACAGATACGCAGTATTTT
CASSDRSGRSTDTQYF
>15|TRBJ2-7|-|TRBD2|TRBV7-8
TGTGCCAGCAGCTTAGGCGAAGCGGGAAGGGGTGAGCAGTACTTC
CASSLGEAGRGEQYF
>16|TRBJ2-3|-|TRBD1|TRBV6-1
TGTGCCAGCAGTGAATCTGCTCTAGGGGGCGGAGATACGCAGTATTTT
CASSESALGGGDTQYF
>14|TRBJ2-2|medium-sized|-|TRBV29-1
TGCAGCGTTGATCAGTCGGGGAACACCGGGGAGCTGTTTTTT
CSVDQSGNTGELFF
>14|TRBJ1-2|-|-|TRBV5-6
TGTGCCAGCAGCTTGGTTTCCCCCGGCTATGGCTACACCTTC
CASSLVSPGYGYTF
>18|TRBJ2-6|once|-|TRBV5-4
TGTGCCAGCAGCTTGGCGGGCGGGACCCACTCTGGGGCCAACGTCCTGACTTTC
CASSLAGGTHSGANVLTF
>12|TRBJ1-3|-|-|TRBV5-1
TGCGCCAGCAGCTTGGATAGAAACACCATATATTTT
CASSLDRNTIYF
>11|TRBJ1-2|-|-|TRBV20-1
TGCAGTGCTAGTCTTCTCTATGGCTACACCTTC
CSASLLYGYTF
>14|TRBJ2-3|-|-|TRBV15
TGTGCCACCAGCAGGGACTCGCCCCGACCCTCGCAGTATTTT
CATSRDSPRPSQYF
>16|TRBJ2-3|-|TRBD1|TRBV4-2
TGTGCCAGCAGCCAAGACATAGGCCAGGGGGCAGATACGCAGTATTTT
CASSQDIGQGADTQYF